The 18 T cell receptor beta chains below all came from one sample that was sequenced in a study of type 1 regulatory T cells. TCRdb itself ran the reads through MiXCR, one entry per CDR3 protein. Of 60,000 to 70,000 distinct CDR3 sequences in the sample, about 62% were seen once. For these TCRs, the target antigens are not known. What was sequenced was cultured T cells, either the whole culture or a sorted T cell fraction (not recorded which). Subset: Tr1-enriched cell product generated in vitro against host alloantigens. The receptors derive from a human donor in good health.

The chain combines TRBV21-1 with TRBJ2-1; TRBD1 is the table's D call and was not checked against the DNA. TRBV21-1 is marked as a pseudogene. The CDR3 is 15 amino acids. In DNA form, the CDR3 reads TGTGCCAGCAGCAAAGCCCCAGGGGCCTACAATGAGCAGTTCTTC. Its translation: CASSKAPGAYNEQFF.

In its sample, this clonotype ranks as medium-sized (0.01 to 0.1%). The V gene is TRBV5-1, the J gene TRBJ2-7; 10 bases align to TRBD2. The CDR3 sequence is 13 residues long. Germline V gene sequence: CDR1 SGHRS, CDR2 YFSETQ. The trim removed 3 bases at V and 4 bases at J, leaving 1 base unmatched. This chain's CDR3 is CASSWTSGYEQYF. The CDR3 DNA is TGCGCCAGCAGCTGGACTAGCGGATACGAGCAGTACTTC.

The V gene is TRBV29-1, the J gene TRBJ1-4, with D possibly being TRBD1 (5 bases). There are 13 residues in the CDR3. Germline assignment: CDR1 SQVTM and CDR2 ANQGSEA. Trimming stripped 1 base from V and 5 bases from J, with 8 bases between. DNA for the CDR3: TGCAGCGTTGAAGCAGGGCGGAATGAAAAACTGTTTTTT. Translation gives CSVEAGRNEKLFF.

This clonotype showed up just a few times. The rearrangement links TRBV20-1 to TRBJ2-1, with 12 bases that match TRBD2. CDR1 and CDR2 (germline): DFQATT, SNEGSKA (reference sequence). The CDR3 consists of 16 residues. V lost 1 base and J lost 0; bases outside the gene matches: 1. CDR3 sequence reads: CSARGLAGDSYNEQFF. The DNA of the CDR3 is TGCAGTGCTAGAGGACTAGCGGGAGACTCCTACAATGAGCAGTTCTTC.

This clonotype was picked up a small number of times. The V gene is TRBV5-5, the J gene TRBJ2-7; maybe TRBD2 (5 bases). Germline V gene data show CDR1 as SGHKS and CDR2 as YYEKEE (reference sequence). V lost 0 bases to trimming and J lost 3 bases, with 13 bases between them. The CDR3 extends over 15 amino acids. CDR3 bases: TGTGCCAGCAGCTTGGATACGGGAAAATTCTACGAGCAGTACTTC. Its translation is CASSLDTGKFYEQYF. The whole variable domain, filled in from reference TRBV5-5 and TRBJ2-7, reads DAGVTQSPTHLIKTRGQQVTLRCSPISGHKSVSWYQQVLGQGPQFIFQYYEKEERGRGNFPDRFSARQFPNYSSELNVNALLLGDSALYLCASSLDTGKFYEQYFGPGTRLTVT.

This clonotype was counted a single time. The chain carries TRBV15 and TRBJ2-5; 8 bases align to TRBD2. Trimming at V came to 0 bases and at J to 5 bases, leaving 8 bases not matched to a gene. The CDR3 has 16 residues. CDR1 LNHNV and CDR2 YYDKDF come from the germline V gene (reference sequence). The CDR3 DNA sequence: TGTGCCACCAGCAGAGATATCGCGGGAGGAGCTGAGACCCAGTACTTC. Residues: CATSRDIAGGAETQYF.

V and J are TRBV6-1 and TRBJ2-1; 8 bases fit TRBD1. The germline gives CDR1 MNHNS, CDR2 SASEGT. V was clipped by 8 bases and J by 15 bases; unmatched bases: 18. The CDR3 extends over 14 amino acids. CDR3 sequence reads: CASWGREGRTGTFF. The CDR3 DNA sequence: TGTGCCAGCTGGGGACGGGAAGGAAGGACAGGGACGTTCTTC.

V usage is TRBV12-5 and J usage is TRBJ2-7; D call uncertain. Germline V gives CDR1 LGHNT, CDR2 FRNRAP. The germline V and J ends were trimmed by 5 bases and 2 bases, with 10 bases remaining between them. This CDR3 has 13 residues. The CDR3 sequence: CASGNAVTYEQYF. The CDR3 nucleotides read TGTGCTAGTGGTAACGCGGTGACCTACGAGCAGTACTTC.

This chain connects TRBV5-4 to TRBJ1-2, with 7 positions matching TRBD1. From germline, CDR1 is SGHNT and CDR2 YYREEE (reference sequence). This CDR3 is built from 13 residues. The V segment lost 7 bases and the J segment 0 bases; nucleotides outside the gene matches: 3. In DNA, the CDR3 is TGTGCCAGCCGGACAGGAGCTAACTATGGCTACACCTTC. Protein product: CASRTGANYGYTF.

The rearrangement uses TRBV12-3 or TRBV12-4 and TRBJ2-7; D possibly corresponds to TRBD1 (5 bases). V was trimmed by 1 base and J by 0 bases, leaving 19 bases between them. There are 18 residues in the CDR3. The CDR3 loop reads CASSLEDYRAGSSYEQYF. As DNA, the CDR3 is TGTGCCAGCAGTTTAGAGGATTATCGGGCAGGGTCCTCCTACGAGCAGTACTTC.

J is TRBJ2-7 and V is TRBV20-1; TRBD2 agrees at 7 bases. Germline CDR1 DFQATT, CDR2 SNEGSKA (reference sequence). The CDR3 totals 16 residues. Unmatched junction bases numbered 9, after V lost 0 bases and J lost 1 base. This chain's CDR3 is CSARDYLAGASYEQYF. The CDR3 bases are TGCAGTGCTAGAGATTACCTTGCGGGAGCTTCCTACGAGCAGTACTTC.

This clonotype was recorded once. This chain uses TRBV24-1 with TRBJ1-2, with D possibly being TRBD1 (5 bases). Germline assignment: CDR1 KGHDR and CDR2 SFDVKD. This CDR3 is built from 13 residues. V lost 2 bases and J lost 10, with 13 bases in between. The CDR3 here is CATSDYGGSDYTF. The DNA of the CDR3 is TGTGCCACCAGTGATTACGGGGGGAGTGACTACACCTTC.

CDR3 coding DNA: TGTGCCAGCAGCTTGATCCCAGCGGGGCCCGATACGCAGTATTTT. It yields the protein CASSLIPAGPDTQYF. J is TRBJ2-3 and V is TRBV5-4, with 7 bases identical to TRBD2. Germline assignment: CDR1 SGHNT and CDR2 YYREEE (reference sequence). The trim removed 1 base at V and 6 bases at J, leaving 8 bases unmatched. This CDR3 has 15 residues. Based on the CDR3 plus reference TRBV5-4 and TRBJ2-3, the full variable domain is ETGVTQSPTHLIKTRGQQVTLRCSSQSGHNTVSWYQQALGQGPQFIFQYYREEENGRGNFPPRFSGLQFPNYSSELNVNALELDDSALYLCASSLIPAGPDTQYFGPGTRLTVL.

The rearrangement uses TRBV6-5 and TRBJ2-3; TRBD2 matches 8 bases. V dropped 6 bases and J dropped 2; count of bases not matched to a gene: 10. Germline V gene lookup returns CDR1 MNHEY and CDR2 SVGAGI. The length of the CDR3 is 16 residues. Here the CDR3 reads CASRPPLAAATDTQYF. The CDR3 nucleotides are TGTGCCAGCAGACCCCCACTAGCGGCCGCCACAGATACGCAGTATTTT.

The V gene is TRBV5-6, the J gene TRBJ2-1; TRBD2 matches at 8 bases. Germline V lookup: CDR1 SGHDT, CDR2 YYEEEE. The CDR3 runs to 17 residues. After removal of 0 bases from V and 4 bases from J, the junction contained 9 bases not matched to a gene. CDR3 region: CASSLAPGTSKYNEQFF. The CDR3 DNA sequence: TGTGCCAGCAGCTTGGCCCCCGGGACTAGTAAGTACAATGAGCAGTTCTTC.

This chain connects TRBV19 to TRBJ1-5; TRBD1 is a possible D gene (5 bases). V shed 10 bases and J shed 3 bases, with 13 bases lying between them. This CDR3 is 13 amino acids long. Germline assignment: CDR1 LNHDA and CDR2 SQIVND (reference sequence). The CDR3 is CATRGATNQPQHF. In DNA, the CDR3 is TGTGCCACCCGCGGGGCGACCAATCAGCCCCAGCATTTT.

This clonotype was found a few times. The chain couples TRBV20-1 to TRBJ2-2; D uncertain. Per germline, CDR1 DFQATT and CDR2 SNEGSKA (reference sequence). Trimming cost V 6 bases and J 3 bases, with 8 bases left between them. The CDR3 extends over 12 amino acids. CDR3 DNA sequence: TGCAGTGCCCGCACCGACACCGGGGAGCTGTTTTTT. This encodes CSARTDTGELFF.

The J gene is TRBJ1-2, the V gene TRBV7-2; D is uncertain. This CDR3 has 13 amino acids. Germline CDR1 and CDR2: SGHTA and FQGNSA. Trimming cost V 0 bases and J 5 bases, with 7 bases left between them. The CDR3 sequence: CASSLAGEYGYTF. CDR3 DNA: TGTGCCAGCAGCTTAGCGGGAGAGTATGGCTACACCTTC. Together with reference TRBV7-2 and TRBJ1-2, the CDR3 gives the full variable domain: GAGVSQSPSNKVTEKGKDVELRCDPISGHTALYWYRQSLGQGLEFLIYFQGNSAPDKSGLPSDRFSAERTGGSVSTLTIQRTQQEDSAVYLCASSLAGEYGYTFGSGTRLTVV.